These 11 T cell receptor beta chains were sequenced from one sample in a study of spatial heterogeneity in lung cancer. Study-level points and caveats: Expanded alpha and beta TCR counts within tumors tracked tumor mutation counts.

TCRdb passed the 5' RACE reads through MiXCR, listing each CDR3 protein once. The sample contains about 20,000 distinct CDR3 sequences, 5.5% to 6% of which appear only once. For these receptors, no antigen is known. The time point denotes: sample taken at primary tumor resection. Material: lung tumor tissue, obtained at surgery. The receptor set was obtained from a female donor with early-stage non-small cell lung cancer.

The chain joins TRBV28 to TRBJ1-1, with no clear D. From germline, CDR1 is MDHEN and CDR2 SYDVKM. Deletions cut 3 bases from V and 11 bases from J, with 19 bases between. The CDR3 has 14 amino acids. Here the CDR3 DNA reads TGTGCCAGCAGTTTGGGCAGTACGGGTGGGTTTGCTTTCTTT. The encoded protein is CASSLGSTGGFAFF.

Comments on this clonotype: A single base separates this from a much larger clone, so it may be a read error. This chain joins TRBV28 and TRBJ2-3; the D gene is possibly TRBD2 (5 bases). V was pared by 2 bases and J by 11 bases, with 26 bases between. Germline V gene sequence: CDR1 MDHEN, CDR2 SYDVKM. This CDR3 contains 17 residues. The chain's CDR3 is CASSLPGKGSGLGMQYF. The DNA for the CDR3 is TGTGCCAGCAGTTTACCTGGGAAGGGAAGCGGATTGGGTATGCAGTATTTT.

Many counts were recorded for this clonotype. The V and J genes are TRBV29-1 and TRBJ1-3; no reliable D call. CDR1 and CDR2 (germline): SQVTM, ANQGSEA. The V and J ends lost 2 bases and 2 bases respectively, with 16 bases between them. The length of the CDR3 is 16 residues. The CDR3 spells CSVERVSRGTGNTIYF. CDR3 coding DNA: TGCAGCGTTGAAAGGGTATCACGAGGGACTGGAAACACCATATATTTT. Supplemented by reference TRBV29-1 and TRBJ1-3, the full variable domain reads SAVISQKPSRDICQRGTSLTIQCQVDSQVTMMFWYRQQPGQSLTLIATANQGSEATYESGFVIDKFPISRPNLTFSTLTVSNMSPEDSSIYLCSVERVSRGTGNTIYFGEGSWLTVV.

Ten or more counts support this clonotype. The rearrangement uses TRBV7-6 and TRBJ2-1; D may be TRBD1 (6 bases). CDR3 size: 15 residues. Per germline, CDR1 SGHVS and CDR2 FNYEAQ. Trimming removed 6 bases at V and 4 bases at J, with 16 bases between. The CDR3 reads CASSSPLDSYNEQFF. DNA of the CDR3: TGTGCCAGCAGTTCACCTTTGGACAGTTACAATGAGCAGTTCTTC.

By share of the sample, this clonotype is medium-sized. The chain is built from TRBV7-2 and TRBJ2-2; 9 positions match TRBD2. Per germline, CDR1 SGHTA and CDR2 FQGNSA. The CDR3 runs 14 residues. J gave up 2 bases and V 8 bases, and 3 bases lay outside the gene matches. CDR3 sequence: CASGLAGNTGELFF. The CDR3, as DNA: TGTGCCAGCGGCCTAGCGGGAAACACCGGGGAGCTGTTTTTT.

This clonotype has a count of ten or more. The rearrangement links TRBV10-1 to TRBJ2-3; 8 positions agree with TRBD2. Germline V gene lookup returns CDR1 WNHNN and CDR2 SYGVQD (reference sequence). Trimming took 3 bases from V and 6 from J; bases not matched to a gene: 14. The CDR3 is 17 amino acids. Here the CDR3 reads CASSDRTGGRGGDTQYF. The CDR3 DNA reads as TGCGCCAGCAGTGACCGGACGGGAGGCCGGGGGGGGGATACGCAGTATTTT.

At least ten counts were recorded for this clonotype. The rearrangement joins TRBV3-1 to TRBJ2-1, with D maybe TRBD2 (5 bases). Germline V gives CDR1 LGHDT, CDR2 YNNKEL (reference sequence). Trimming pared 0 bases from V and 10 bases from J, leaving 10 bases between. CDR3 length equals 13 residues. The CDR3 DNA follows: TGTGCCAGCAGCCAAGAGATTGGGAGAGAGCAGTTCTTC. It encodes CASSQEIGREQFF.

This clonotype has only a few counts. The V gene is TRBV5-4, the J gene TRBJ2-7; maybe TRBD1 (6 bases). The V end lost 4 bases, the J end lost 7 bases, and 15 bases lay between the germline ends. CDR1 and CDR2 (germline): SGHNT, YYREEE (reference sequence). The CDR3 runs 13 residues. The DNA of the CDR3 is TGTGCCAGCAGCGTGGAGGACAGAAGGGAGCAGTACTTC. It is translated as CASSVEDRREQYF.

This clonotype was detected many times. The gene calls are TRBV7-8 and TRBJ2-3; D might be TRBD2 (5 bases). V lost 2 bases and J 3 bases, leaving 18 bases between the germline ends. This CDR3 spans 17 amino acids. Germline V gene sequence: CDR1 SGHVS, CDR2 FQNEAQ. CDR3 region: CASSLREGGGHTDTQYF. CDR3 sequence (DNA): TGTGCCAGCAGCTTACGGGAAGGAGGCGGGCATACAGATACGCAGTATTTT.

This clonotype was picked up a small number of times. V is TRBV3-1 and J is TRBJ1-1; D unresolved. Trimming removed 0 bases at V and 9 bases at J, with 8 bases between. The CDR3 totals 12 residues. Germline CDR1 reads LGHDT; CDR2 reads YNNKEL (reference sequence). The CDR3 protein is CASSQEVSKAFF. The CDR3 DNA sequence: TGTGCCAGCAGCCAAGAGGTATCTAAAGCTTTCTTT.

There are many counts of this clonotype. The chain links TRBV6-1 to TRBJ1-2; a possible D gene is TRBD1 (5 bases). The germline V gene has CDR1 MNHNS and CDR2 SASEGT. Trimming left V 7 bases short and J 8 bases short, with 14 bases between. CDR3 size: 12 residues. This chain's CDR3 is CASTGGYGGYTF. The CDR3 region has the DNA TGTGCCAGCACGGGGGGGTATGGCGGCTACACCTTC.